The present TCR beta chain was sequenced within a study of cytomegalovirus exposure and HLA in healthy donors (TCRdb year 2017). About the investigation overall: An earlier analysis of about 560 of the donors reported 250 to 300 Gb of sequence data and around 100 million unique TCR beta sequences obtained from some 200 million T cells. An early release covering roughly 640 HLA-typed donors comprised about 300 gigabases of sequencing data and around 80 million unique TCR sequences. Donor age, sex, ethnicity and CMV serostatus were compiled alongside the repertoire data. Of the roughly 400 genotyped donors, 65% to 90% were placed in the genetic ancestry cluster associated with self-reported Caucasian donors. In a later genetic analysis, genome-wide SNP genotypes for 398 of the 666 donors were used, and that subset was treated as a discovery cohort. A later analysis re-analyzed previously published TCR beta repertoires from 500 to 700 donors and added high-resolution HLA genotyping to study TCR occurrence patterns. To predict cytomegalovirus infection status, the study brought together high-throughput TCR immunosequencing, statistical association of individual TCRs with disease status, and machine learning. In the later analysis, no new phenotypic data were used to find candidate immune exposures; instead, reliance was placed on TCR beta sequences and their occurrence across donors. Typing coverage varied by locus: about 620-640 donors for A, B, C, DRB1 and DQB1; about 520 for DQA1; around 570 for DPA1; about 450 for DPB1. Using immunosequencing, the study profiled T cell repertoires from some 670 subjects and related those repertoires to cytomegalovirus serostatus. About five DR-DQ haplotypes were handled as single units for association and clustering, since linkage in the cohort was strong. On average, approximately 250,000 unique TCR beta nucleotide sequences were sequenced per donor among 398 genotyped donors of the cohort, with around 19% of those sequences being non-productive. The aim of the study was to test whether cataloging public T cell receptors could identify signatures of past pathogen exposure. An earlier analysis of some 500 of the donors used high-throughput TCR beta sequencing to judge whether each TCR beta V gene segment behaved as functional or pseudogenic. A separate validation cohort of more than 100 different subjects was used in addition to the 666-subject first cohort. All discovery cohort repertoires had been generated on a single sequencing platform. Class I and class II HLA loci were covered by the typing at four-digit resolution.

What the authors observed across the whole study: In the study, 150 to 200 TCR beta chains were listed as associated with cytomegalovirus. According to a later analysis, parvovirus B19, influenza, CMV and Epstein-Barr virus appeared linked to several top co-occurrence clusters. This cohort had only TCR beta chains sequenced, and the lack of alpha or paired-chain data limited which features could be detected. Roughly uniform sequencing depth across donors was assumed in presence/absence analyses, although this assumption may not hold. While some public TCRs were present in many individuals, most TCR sequences turned up only very rarely across donors. For the cohort, immune exposure information was limited to CMV serostatus. Compared with the approximately 670-donor mean, donors in an Asian-associated ancestry cluster had fewer N-insertions in productive TCRs, according to a later genetic analysis. According to a later analysis, TCR association rates differed among HLA loci, with DRB1 alleles showing the most associated TCRs and HLA-C alleles showing the fewest. Broadly in line with IMGT annotations, most TCR beta V segments showed up in productive rearrangements about 87% or about 30% of the time in an earlier analysis of around 550 of the donors. A later analysis associated 16,951 TCR beta sequences with specific HLA alleles at a false discovery rate of 0.05. Correlated functional status among segregating V segments might be attributable to linkage disequilibrium, but an unknown experimental factor could not be ruled out. Because HLA typing was unavailable for some donors at each locus, only the typed subset was used in association tests. Some IMGT-functional V segments, including TRBV6-2 and TRBV6-3, could not be distinguished by the 87-base-pair reads and were therefore excluded. Most CMV-associated TCR beta chains appeared to be HLA-restricted in a later analysis, and the HLA associations seemed to be driven largely by CMV exposure. In vitro tests confirmed that a few of the cytomegalovirus-associated TCR beta chains recognize cytomegalovirus antigens. In both the original and validation cohorts, the classifier was reported to diagnose cytomegalovirus status with high specificity and sensitivity. In a later analysis, HLA-associated TCR beta chains were found to be more clonally expanded and to have lower generation probabilities than equally common non-associated chains. A cluster of highly shared sequence variants was judged likely to represent a technical artifact of the sequencing pipeline. The authors suggested that the approach could potentially be extended to other disease states and immunological phenotypes. Some 15 rarely observed V segments, including chromosome 9 orphons, were excluded from the earlier analysis of several hundred of the donors because counts were too low. A further reported finding was that TCR beta sequences accurately predicted the HLA-A and HLA-B alleles for most subjects in the first cohort. In a later genetic analysis, a missense DCLRE1C variant was associated with V-gene and J-gene trimming of TCR beta chains, and the association was replicated in an independent cohort. When HLA alleles, especially DR and DQ, strongly co-occurred, TCR associations were difficult to assign to individual alleles.

Libraries came from the immunoSEQ multiplex PCR assay. The multiplex PCR relied on a mix of 60 forward primers for TCR Vbeta segments and 13 reverse primers for TCR Jbeta segments. The CDR3 region of rearranged TCR beta genes was amplified from genomic DNA with a multiplex PCR assay. On the Illumina HiSeq System, the amplified TCR beta libraries were sequenced as 87-base-pair reads. Processing in the source paper ran as follows. A later analysis tallied 70 million to 100 million unique TCR beta chains across the 650 to 750 repertoires, and about 10 million of those chains were shared by two or more donors. Raw reads were error-corrected and collapsed into unique sequences by a nearest-neighbor algorithm in which closely related sequences were merged to remove PCR and sequencing errors. Alignment of CDR3 sequences to IMGT reference sequences was used to assign V, D and J gene segments. For a sequence to be retained, at least a six-nucleotide match to both a V gene segment and a J gene segment was required. Rearrangements were called productive when the CDR3 lacked stop codons and stayed in frame with V and J; all others were non-productive. Following IMGT convention, CDR3 was defined as the stretch from the second conserved V-encoded cysteine up to the conserved J-encoded phenylalanine. Sequences without an unambiguous match to a single V gene segment were excluded from the earlier analysis of over 500 of the donors. In an earlier analysis of 587 of the donors, V segments were called functional above 56.7% productive rearrangements and were called segregating when the between-donor standard deviation exceeded 5%. To diagnose cytomegalovirus status from the catalog of TCR beta chain sequences, a statistical classification framework was built. A later analysis assigned V and J genes by comparing TCR nucleotide sequences with IMGT/GENE-DB human TR gene sequences. The TCRdist pipeline was used in a later analysis to assign CDR3 sequences and most-parsimonious VDJ recombination scenarios. In a later analysis, each TCR beta chain was defined by its CDR3 amino acid sequence together with its V-gene family, and reads lacking a unique V-gene family were excluded. To address suspected cross-contamination and a sequencing artifact, a later analysis removed around 590 highly shared, low-generation-probability nucleotide sequences. A later analysis calculated a clonal expansion index for each public chain from normalized within-repertoire ranks of inferred template counts. In a later analysis, generation probabilities were computed using a VDJ recombination model fitted to out-of-frame rearrangements, and the results were checked against IGoR. A later analysis scored TCR-TCR, TCR-HLA and TCR-CMV co-occurrence with hypergeometric tests, applying a repertoire-size bias correction to TCR pairs. To estimate false discovery rates, a later analysis permuted the HLA or CMV assignments 20 times. In a later analysis, co-occurring TCRs were grouped using DBSCAN, and TCRdist sequence similarity was added for clustering within HLA-allele-positive subsets. Repertoires with fewer than 30,000 or more than 120,000 public chains, plus five repertoires with anomalous nucleotide sharing, were excluded from co-occurrence clustering. TCRdb retrieved this table from immuneACCESS and kept in-frame rearrangements only. Not all clones are present; in checked studies, unresolved V genes account for under half, and no reason is known for the remainder. Clone size and the V and J calls come from that table; the DNA yielded D and trimming. The sample records approximately 140,000 clones, approximately 83% of which are singletons. Roughly 1.2% of the sample lies in the top ten.

The germline V gene (reference sequence) supplies CDR1 LNHDA and CDR2 SQIVND. The CDR3, from cysteine to phenylalanine, totals 19 residues. The entry retains the CDR3 DNA only, 57 bases that are in frame from base 1. V has 5 bases trimmed and J has 0 bases trimmed; junction bases matching no gene number 7. The cohort comprised 550 to 700 healthy bone marrow donors. Cohort members were all nominally healthy when sampled, although unrecorded immune exposures were likely present. The donor was CMV seronegative and belonged to the group of several hundred seronegative cohort members. A peripheral blood sample was collected from each donor, and TCR beta sequencing was performed on peripheral blood mononuclear cells. Genomic DNA was extracted from the blood cell samples with the Qiagen DNeasy Blood Extraction Kit. Note on this clone: Its antigen is unknown. No base quality values were provided; no much bigger clone lies one nucleotide off.

This TCR was recovered from a girl aged 2-10 years in good health and CMV-seronegative. Input material: PBMCs. The chain was built from TRBV19 and TRBJ2-6; TRBD2 agrees with 13 junctional bases. The sequenced DNA is TGTGCCAGTAGTTCTGGGGGACTAGCGGGAAACTCTGGGGCCAACGTCCTGACTTTC. Translated, this is CASSSGGLAGNSGANVLTF.